The 27 T cell receptor beta chains below were found in one sample sequenced in a study of shared clonotypes between healthy human individuals. Clones were read by immunoSEQ multiplex PCR, and TCRdb kept only the in-frame ones, dropping some. The data show some 1 million clones, with roughly 80% seen just once and less than 1.5% held by the top ten. Input material: memory CD4+ T cells sorted from blood. The subset is: CD45RA-negative fraction. Receptor source: a man aged 18-30 years in good health.

This clone appeared a few times. V is TRBV21-1 and J is TRBJ2-6. TRBV21-1 is listed as a pseudogene. This CDR3 comprises 16 residues. CDR3 residues: CASSKSETSGANVLTF. The DNA for the CDR3 is TGTGCCAGCAGCAAAAGTGAGACCTCTGGGGCCAACGTCCTGACTTTC.

The chain employs TRBV13 and TRBJ2-5, with D perhaps TRBD2 (6 bases). V was trimmed by 5 bases and J by 1 base, leaving 11 bases between them. The V gene's germline CDR1 is PRHDT and CDR2 FYEKMQ (reference sequence). This CDR3 region has 14 residues. CDR3 in DNA: TGTGCCAGCAGCCCACCGGGACTCCAAGAGACCCAGTACTTC. Its protein product is CASSPPGLQETQYF.

In its sample, this clone was seen a few times. The CDR3 loop is CASSEVSAKNIQYF. CDR3 in DNA: TGTGCCAGCAGTGAAGTATCAGCCAAAAACATTCAGTACTTC. The chain carries TRBV2 and TRBJ2-4; no clear D gene. V lost 1 base and J 0 bases, leaving 4 bases between the germline ends. CDR1 SNHLY and CDR2 FYNNEI come from the germline V gene. CDR3 length equals 14 residues.

DNA of the CDR3: TGTGCCAGCAGCTTAGCACAGCGGGGGGGCATCAATGAGCAGTTCTTC. Translation: CASSLAQRGGINEQFF. This chain joins TRBV7-2 and TRBJ2-1; 10 bases are a match to TRBD2. The CDR3 totals 16 residues. After removal of 0 bases from V and 6 bases from J, the junction contained 5 bases not matched to a gene. Germline assignment: CDR1 SGHTA and CDR2 FQGNSA.

The rearrangement links TRBV28 to TRBJ1-5; D unresolved. The CDR3 contains 12 residues. CDR1 and CDR2 (germline): MDHEN, SYDVKM. With 5 bases removed from V and 9 bases from J, the gap between germline ends came to 11 bases. The CDR3 loop is CASSPREWPQHF. The CDR3 DNA is TGTGCCAGCAGTCCCCGGGAGTGGCCCCAGCATTTT.

The gene calls are TRBV6-5 and TRBJ1-1; TRBD1 matches at 7 bases. The CDR3 is 14 amino acids. After removal of 2 bases from V and 5 bases from J, the junction contained 5 bases not matched to a gene. The germline CDR1 and CDR2 sequences are MNHEY and SVGAGI. The CDR3: CASSYEGAETEAFF. Here the CDR3 DNA reads TGTGCCAGCAGTTACGAGGGGGCGGAAACTGAAGCTTTCTTT.

This clone was counted only a few times. This rearrangement joins TRBV6-1 to TRBJ1-5, with 8 bases aligning to TRBD1. This CDR3 region has 18 residues. CDR1 and CDR2 from the germline V gene are MNHNS and SASEGT. V shed 0 bases, J shed 0 bases, and the junction held 7 bases outside the gene matches. This CDR3 is CASSEALRQGYSNQPQHF. For the CDR3, the DNA is TGTGCCAGCAGTGAAGCGCTTCGACAGGGGTATAGCAATCAGCCCCAGCATTTT.

In its sample, this clone was seen once. The rearrangement links TRBV13 to TRBJ2-7, with 12 positions matching TRBD2. V shed 0 bases and J 3 bases; nucleotides not matched to a gene: 9. The V gene's germline CDR1 is PRHDT and CDR2 FYEKMQ (reference sequence). The CDR3 has 18 amino acids. CDR3 in amino acids: CASSLGLAGGPGGYEQYF. Here the CDR3 DNA reads TGTGCCAGCAGCTTAGGTCTAGCGGGAGGGCCGGGGGGCTACGAGCAGTACTTC.

This clone occurred a few times. The chain links TRBV7-9 to TRBJ2-5; D might be TRBD2 (7 bases). The V gene's germline CDR1 is SEHNR and CDR2 FQNEAQ (reference sequence). This CDR3 region has 15 residues. With 5 bases removed from V and 11 bases from J, the gap between germline ends came to 24 bases. The CDR3 DNA reads as TGTGCCAGCAGCCCTAATGGCGGGGGCACGGGGGAGCAGTACTTC. Translated: CASSPNGGGTGEQYF.

This chain links TRBV29-1 with TRBJ2-5; weak D call: TRBD2 (5 bases). Per the germline V gene, CDR1 is SQVTM and CDR2 is ANQGSEA. The CDR3 has 13 residues. Trimming took off 3 bases at V and 2 bases at J, with 10 bases between the two ends. CDR3 amino acids: CSVDDSGQETQYF. For the CDR3, the DNA is TGCAGCGTTGACGACTCGGGGCAAGAGACCCAGTACTTC.

The chain has TRBV27 and TRBJ1-1; D may be TRBD1 (6 bases). V was shortened by 5 bases and J by 5 bases, with 12 bases between the two germline ends. Per the germline V gene, CDR1 is MNHEY and CDR2 is SMNVEV (reference sequence). This CDR3 comprises 13 residues. The CDR3 is CASSPRTVTEAFF. In nucleotides, the CDR3 is TGTGCCAGCAGTCCGAGGACAGTGACTGAAGCTTTCTTT.

The chain is built from TRBV29-1 and TRBJ1-1; TRBD1 is a possible D gene (5 bases). The germline V gene has CDR1 SQVTM and CDR2 ANQGSEA. CDR3 length: 15 residues. The V end was cut by 5 bases, the J end by 4 bases, with 20 bases between. In nucleotides, the CDR3 is TGCAGCGTTTACGGGGCGGTCCGGGGTAGCACTGAAGCTTTCTTT. Its translation: CSVYGAVRGSTEAFF. Using reference TRBV29-1 and TRBJ1-1 for the parts outside the CDR3, the full variable domain is SAVISQKPSRDICQRGTSLTIQCQVDSQVTMMFWYRQQPGQSLTLIATANQGSEATYESGFVIDKFPISRPNLTFSTLTVSNMSPEDSSIYLCSVYGAVRGSTEAFFGQGTRLTVV.

The chain carries TRBV4-1 and TRBJ1-2; D gene uncertain. CDR1 and CDR2 (germline): MGHRA, YSYEKL. Trimming took 3 bases from V and 4 from J, leaving 9 bases between them. This CDR3 comprises 13 residues. The CDR3 sequence is CASSQDLGYGYTF. Here the CDR3 DNA reads TGCGCCAGCAGCCAGGACCTAGGCTATGGCTACACCTTC.

In this sample, this clone turned up a few times. The chain couples TRBV10-3 to TRBJ2-1; 9 bases agree with TRBD1. Germline V gives CDR1 ENHRY, CDR2 SYGVKD. The junction had 0 bases not matched to a gene; V was cut back by 8 bases and J by 4 bases. The length of the CDR3 is 12 residues. CDR3: CAIGQGYNEQFF. Here the CDR3 DNA reads TGTGCCATCGGACAGGGGTACAATGAGCAGTTCTTC.

The rearrangement links TRBV28 to TRBJ2-5; maybe TRBD2 (5 bases). Judging by the DNA end, TRBJ2-7 fits better; the J call may be wrong. Germline V gene data show CDR1 as MDHEN and CDR2 as SYDVKM. This CDR3 spans 11 amino acids. CDR3 coding DNA: TGTGCCGCCGAGGGCAGCCACGAGCAGTACTTC. Its translation is CAAEGSHEQYF.

This sequence joins TRBV15 and TRBJ2-1; tentatively, D is TRBD2 (5 bases). Deletions cut 1 base from V and 9 bases from J, with 10 bases between. This CDR3 is 13 amino acids long. CDR1 is LNHNV, CDR2 YYDKDF, per germline (reference sequence). The chain's CDR3 is CATSRGATIEQFF. CDR3 sequence (DNA): TGTGCCACCAGCAGAGGGGCGACTATTGAGCAGTTCTTC. The variable domain in full, completed from reference TRBV15 and TRBJ2-1, reads DAMVIQNPRYQVTQFGKPVTLSCSQTLNHNVMYWYQQKSSQAPKLLFHYYDKDFNNEADTPDNFQSRRPNTSFCFLDIRSPGLGDTAMYLCATSRGATIEQFFGPGTRLTVL.

The V call is TRBV15, the J call TRBJ2-3, with D maybe TRBD2 (5 bases). The germline CDR1 and CDR2 sequences are LNHNV and YYDKDF (reference sequence). The CDR3 sequence is 17 residues long. The V end lost 0 bases, the J end lost 0 bases, and 13 bases lay between the germline ends. DNA for the CDR3: TGTGCCACCAGCAGAGAGGTTCTGGGGAGTAGCACAGATACGCAGTATTTT. Amino acids: CATSREVLGSSTDTQYF.

The chain recombines TRBV30 with TRBJ1-4; D is ambiguous. This CDR3 region has 15 residues. Looked up from germline, CDR1 is GTSNPN and CDR2 is SVGIG (reference sequence). V lost 0 bases, J lost 8 bases, and 16 bases lay in between. The DNA of the CDR3 is TGTGCCTGGAGTGTCTCTCTACCCATGCGGGAAAAACTGTTTTTT. Translating gives CAWSVSLPMREKLFF.

The chain couples TRBV7-2 to TRBJ1-2; unclear D gene. This CDR3 is built from 13 residues. Germline lookup yields CDR1 SGHTA and CDR2 FQGNSA. V lost 1 base, J lost 8 bases, and 11 bases lay in between. The CDR3 region is CASSLGWGDGYTF. In nucleotides, the CDR3 is TGTGCCAGCAGCTTAGGGTGGGGAGACGGCTACACCTTC.

The rearrangement uses TRBV10-3 and TRBJ2-5, with TRBD2 identical over 11 bases. The germline V gene encodes CDR1 ENHRY and CDR2 SYGVKD. Trimming at V came to 0 bases and at J to 3 bases, leaving 12 bases not matched to a gene. This CDR3 has 19 residues. The CDR3 coding sequence is TGTGCCATCAGTGAGTCGAGGCCGGGGCTAGCGGGAGGAAAAGAGACCCAGTACTTC. It specifies CAISESRPGLAGGKETQYF.

The V and J genes are TRBV7-2 and TRBJ2-7, with TRBD1 as a possible D gene (6 bases). The germline V and J ends were trimmed by 5 bases and 0 bases, with 14 bases remaining between them. The CDR3 is 15 amino acids. Germline V lookup: CDR1 SGHTA, CDR2 FQGNSA. CDR3 region: CASSPDRTLSYEQYF. The CDR3 region has the DNA TGTGCCAGCAGCCCTGACAGGACCCTCTCCTACGAGCAGTACTTC.

The chain is built from TRBV9 and TRBJ1-1; 8 bases are shared with TRBD1. Trimming cost V 4 bases and J 4 bases; bases outside gene matches: 3. Germline V lookup: CDR1 SGDLS, CDR2 YYNGEE. This CDR3 is 13 amino acids long. The CDR3 nucleotides read TGTGCCAGCAGCAAGGACAGGGCCACTGAAGCTTTCTTT. It translates to CASSKDRATEAFF.

The chain couples TRBV5-1 to TRBJ1-1; D might be TRBD1 (5 bases). Germline V lookup: CDR1 SGHRS, CDR2 YFSETQ. Trimming took 0 bases from V and 2 from J, leaving 11 bases between them. The CDR3 sequence is 15 residues long. The CDR3 protein is CASSLDWGGNTEAFF. The CDR3 DNA reads as TGCGCCAGCAGCTTGGATTGGGGGGGAAACACTGAAGCTTTCTTT.

This clone was seen repeatedly, ten times or more. The gene calls are TRBV7-6 and TRBJ2-3, with D possibly TRBD2 on 7 matching bases. The V gene's germline CDR1 is SGHVS and CDR2 FNYEAQ. V shed 8 bases and J shed 0 bases, with 15 bases lying between them. The CDR3 has 15 amino acids. CDR3: CASQTGTTSTDTQYF. The CDR3 nucleotides are TGTGCCAGCCAAACAGGGACTACTAGCACAGATACGCAGTATTTT.

The chain uses TRBV5-8 and TRBJ2-3; D gene unclear. CDR3 length: 14 residues. Trimming removed 5 bases at V and 1 base at J, with 11 bases between. The V gene's germline CDR1 is SGHTS and CDR2 YDEGEE. The CDR3 loop is CASSFASGTDTQYF. The CDR3 nucleotides are TGTGCCAGCAGTTTCGCGTCGGGCACAGATACGCAGTATTTT.

The chain is built from TRBV9 and TRBJ1-2, with D unresolved. V gave up 2 bases and J gave up 7 bases, with 12 bases separating them. The germline CDR1 and CDR2 sequences are SGDLS and YYNGEE. The CDR3 totals 13 residues. The CDR3 nucleotides are TGTGCCAGCAGCGTCGACTTGGGTGGTGGCTACACCTTC. Protein product: CASSVDLGGGYTF.

V usage is TRBV2 and J usage is TRBJ2-1; no definite D call. V shed 5 bases and J shed 7 bases, with 6 bases lying between them. Germline values: CDR1 SNHLY, CDR2 FYNNEI. The CDR3 is 11 residues long. CDR3 nucleotides: TGTGCCAGCAGTCTACTGAATGAGCAGTTCTTC. Translation: CASSLLNEQFF.